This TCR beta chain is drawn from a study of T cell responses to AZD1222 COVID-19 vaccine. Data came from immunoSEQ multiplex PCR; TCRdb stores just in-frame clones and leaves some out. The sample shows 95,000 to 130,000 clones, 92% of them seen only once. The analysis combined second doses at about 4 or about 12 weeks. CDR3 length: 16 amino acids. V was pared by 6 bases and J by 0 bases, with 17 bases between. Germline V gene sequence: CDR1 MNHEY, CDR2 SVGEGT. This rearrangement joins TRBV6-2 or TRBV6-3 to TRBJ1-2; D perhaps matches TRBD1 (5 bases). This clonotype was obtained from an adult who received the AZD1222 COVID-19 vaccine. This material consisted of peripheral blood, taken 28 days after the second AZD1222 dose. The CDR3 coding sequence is TGTGCCAGCAGCCTTAGAGGGCAGGGAGCTAACTATGGCTACACCTTC. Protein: CASSLRGQGANYGYTF.